The 3 T cell receptor beta chains in this list originate from one sample, sequenced in a study of OX40 agonist ivuxolimab in advanced cancers. Data came from immunoSEQ multiplex PCR; TCRdb stores just in-frame clones and leaves some out. This sample yields under 25,000 clones, of which 80% to 90% are seen a single time; about 15% belongs to the top ten. The sequencing here drew on CD4+ or CD8+ T cells sorted from blood, taken in a trial of the OX40 agonist ivuxolimab. The receptors originated from an adult with an advanced solid tumor such as melanoma, head and neck, liver or kidney cancer.

The J gene is TRBJ2-2, the V gene TRBV11-3; possibly TRBD1 or TRBD2 for D (6 bases each). Trimming cost V 5 bases and J 7 bases, with 14 bases left between them. The CDR3 has 14 residues. CDR1 and CDR2 from the germline V gene are SGHNT and YENEEA. This CDR3 reads CASSRIGGNGELFF. DNA of the CDR3: TGTGCCAGCAGCCGAATAGGGGGGAACGGGGAGCTGTTTTTT.

With respect to this clone: An end of the junction does not agree with germline; a read error may underlie this. Here the CDR3 DNA reads TGTGCTAGCAGCCCCGGCGCCGCGGGAGTAGGAGAGACCCAGTACTTC. Its protein is CASSPGAAGVGETQYF. The J gene is TRBJ2-5, the V gene TRBV7-7, with 7 bases lining up with TRBD2. The germline V gene encodes CDR1 SSHAT and CDR2 FNYEAQ (reference sequence). CDR3 length equals 16 residues.

The chain combines TRBV7-3 with TRBJ1-3; D not certain. Germline CDR1 is SGHTA and CDR2 is FQGTGA. There are 14 residues in the CDR3. V lost 5 bases and J lost 2, with 10 bases in between. CDR3 amino acids: CASSLTGAGNTIYF. The CDR3 DNA reads TGTGCCAGCAGCCTTACGGGCGCTGGAAACACCATATATTTT.